Listed below are T cell receptor beta chains from one sample, sequenced in a study of spatial heterogeneity in lung cancer. TCRdb called the 5' RACE reads again in MiXCR, with one record for every CDR3 protein. The sample carries about 30,000 distinct CDR3 sequences, 4.5% to 7.5% recorded once. Sequenced here: PBMCs, sampled at follow-up. The receptor source for this set is a male donor with early-stage non-small cell lung cancer. The CDR3 runs from the conserved cysteine through the conserved F or W. D genes are given only for firm matches. A row's size may be missing; if present it is once, few, many or a size class.

d_call j_call v_call clone_size cdr3_nt cdr3_aa
- TRBJ1-6 TRBV9 many TGTGCCAGCAGCCGGGACGGAGGTTCACCCCTCCACTTT CASSRDGGSPLHF
- TRBJ2-6 TRBV7-2 many TGTGCCAGCAGCCTCAGTGCTGGGGCCAACGTCCTGACTTTC CASSLSAGANVLTF
- TRBJ1-6 TRBV7-2 many TGTGCCAGCAGCTTAGAACTGGGTAGGCCCCTCCACTTT CASSLELGRPLHF
- TRBJ1-5 TRBV18 many TGTGCCAGCTCACCTAAGGCCGATCAGCCCCAGCATTTT CASSPKADQPQHF
TRBD2 TRBJ2-1 TRBV11-3 many TGTGCCAGCAGCCCCGGGACTAGCGGGGCCAATGAGCAGTTCTTC CASSPGTSGANEQFF
TRBD2 TRBJ2-3 TRBV20-1 few TGCAGTGCTAGAGGGGCTAGCGGGAGGGCCGTAGGAACAGATACGCAGTATTTT CSARGASGRAVGTDTQYF
- TRBJ1-1 TRBV29-1 many TGCAGCGTTGAAGGGCAAGAGAAAGGGAACACTGAAGCTTTCTTT CSVEGQEKGNTEAFF
- TRBJ2-5 TRBV3-1 many TGTGCCAGCAGCCAAGGCTCGTTCCGGGATTTACAAGAGACCCAGTACTTC CASSQGSFRDLQETQYF
TRBD1 TRBJ2-5 TRBV10-3 - TGTGCCATCAGTACCGTCGACAGGGGCCAAGAGACCCAGTACTTC CAISTVDRGQETQYF
TRBD1 TRBJ1-1 TRBV3-1 few TGTGCCAGCAGAAGCCGACAGGGGAACACTGAAGCTTTCTTT CASRSRQGNTEAFF
- TRBJ2-3 TRBV9 few TGTGCCAGCAGCTCTCCGAATAGCTTGACAGATACGCAGTATTTT CASSSPNSLTDTQYF
- TRBJ2-4 TRBV7-8 few TGTGCCAGCAGCTTAGATGTCCTAGCCAAAAACATTCAGTACTTC CASSLDVLAKNIQYF
TRBD1 TRBJ2-3 TRBV6-5 many TGTGCCAGCAGTAGCCGGGACAGGGGAACAGATACGCAGTATTTT CASSSRDRGTDTQYF
TRBD1 TRBJ2-7 TRBV7-2 many TGTGCCAGCAGCAGATACAGGGGTGACGAGCAGTACTTC CASSRYRGDEQYF
- TRBJ2-7 TRBV20-1 few TGCAGTGCGGATGACCGGGACATGAGCTCCTACGAGCAGTACTTC CSADDRDMSSYEQYF